The T cell receptor beta chain described here comes from a study of read filtering for tumor transcriptome and immune sequencing. Study in general: The cohort had around 18 men and more than 11 women aged about 45 to 80, mean roughly 66 years. Whole-transcriptome libraries were prepared after DNase treatment. R-ISS stage counts were about 8 for I, roughly 16 for II, about seven for III.

This CDR3 has 13 residues. In germline, CDR1 is DFQATT, CDR2 SNEGSKA (reference sequence). The V gene lost 2 bases and the J gene lost 0 bases, with 8 bases spanning the gap. Molecular barcoded adaptors covering alpha/delta and beta/gamma chains were used on roughly 400 ng RNA. TCRdb independently ran MiXCR on the reads; one entry per CDR3 protein. The table records tens of thousands of distinct CDR3 sequences, around a fifth of them present only once. Points from the study as a whole: Sorted CD138-negative bone marrow cells were not purified T cells.

In its sample, this clonotype was seen many times. The antigen is not known. The rearrangement uses TRBV20-1 and TRBJ2-7, with D hard to call. The specimen was a population of CD138-negative cells sorted from bone marrow. The sequence was obtained from a donor aged 40 or older with multiple myeloma. This chain's CDR3 is CSARKDLSYEQYF. CDR3 DNA sequence: TGCAGTGCTAGAAAGGACCTCTCCTACGAGCAGTACTTC.